Reported below is one T cell receptor beta chain. Its antigen remains undetermined. Base qualities were left out, and no much larger clone turns up one base away. The data originate from a study of shared clonotypes between healthy human individuals (dated by TCRdb to between 2020 and 2021). Background on the whole study: A few men and two women, aged 18 to 49 years, made up the cohort. Per donor, three plates each were used for CD4 naive and CD4 memory, two for CD8 naive, and one for CD8 memory. To estimate repertoire size and how much clonotypes are shared between individuals, the study performed deep sequencing of blood TCR repertoires from a handful of healthy adults. To increase sequencing depth and limit assay-specific biases, TCR repertoire library preparation and sequencing were carried out by different laboratories using diverse techniques. Leukapheresis yielded between about 0.94 and 10 billion PBMCs per donor.

Using the deep immunoSEQ assay, multiplex PCR amplified TCR CDR3 regions from genomic DNA. Genomic DNA extracted from each cell subset was distributed evenly over all wells of several immunoSEQ 96-well plates, and each plate served as one replicate. For sorted subsets, approximately 210 ng of genomic DNA, equivalent to around 30,000 T cell genomes, went into each replicate PCR. Purified libraries were measured with a Qubit 3.0 fluorometer, size-checked on a Bioanalyzer 2100, and measured again with the KAPA Library Quantification kit. Every immunoSEQ 96-well plate was sequenced on a separate single-read 150-cycle Illumina NextSeq 550 flow cell. For the original study's pipeline: The immunoSEQ output contained only junctional sequences without quality scores, so filtering could not match that applied to full-length reads. Sequences were annotated with PyIR, a Python wrapper for IgBLAST v1.9, and V/J genes and CDR3 were assigned using IMGT germline references. Reads were filtered out if the reads had weak V/J assignments (E-value above 1e-6), no CDR3, stop codons, out-of-frame junctions, or ambiguous translated residues. V3J clonotypes were defined as sequences sharing an identical inferred V gene, J gene, and CDR3 amino acid sequence. Percentage overlap between repertoires was calculated by dividing the number of shared unique clonotypes by the size of the smaller repertoire. Richness of each repertoire was evaluated using RTK rarefaction, the Chao1 estimator, and Recon v2.1 estimates of unobserved clonotypes. For all TCRbeta clonotypes obtained by the gDNA method from a few donors, generation probabilities were computed with OLGA. Held by TCRdb, this immuneACCESS table contains in-frame sequences only and omits some clones. Under half of the omission traces to an unresolved V gene where checked; the cause of the rest is unknown. That table furnishes V, J and clone size, whereas the DNA furnished D and trimming. This sample has over a million clones in its table, and 97% to 99% of those were observed once. About 0.35% of the sample goes to the ten largest clones.

Paper-wide results and their limitations: Higher generation probabilities were observed for clonotypes shared by all four sorted-subset donors than for non-shared clonotypes. Pairwise subsampling led to the expectation that sequencing depth would affect the degree of clonotype sharing among donors. Because the study included only a small number of donors, the genetic and exposure-history diversity represented was limited. Larger estimated clonotype richness was generally found for naive subsets than for memory subsets. Sampling was limited to blood, and TCR repertoires in tissue likely differ from TCR repertoires in blood. Sharing across a handful of donors was observed for approximately 5% of naive CD4, under 4% of naive CD8, over 2% of memory CD4, and roughly 0.4% of memory CD8 clonotypes. Rarefaction of sorted-subset datasets indicated incomplete sequencing despite the large sequencing depth.

V ends up 1 base short and J 2 bases short, with an unmatched junction base count of 6. From its cysteine to its phenylalanine, the CDR3 spans 17 amino acids. The read is trimmed to its CDR3 DNA, 51 bases read in frame from base 1. CDR1 and CDR2, per the germline V gene, are MNHNS and SASEGT. The donors were healthy, HIV-negative adults who had no recently reported acute infections or vaccinations. Only Caucasian adults living in Nashville, Tennessee, USA were represented among the donors. CD4+ T cells were enriched through magnetic negative selection, after which naive cells were positively selected on CD45RA and the remaining negative fraction served as the memory subset. Blood was collected by leukapheresis, and PBMCs were isolated by Ficoll-Histopaque density gradient centrifugation and then cryopreserved in liquid nitrogen vapor phase. Purity and quantity of every magnetically sorted T cell population were checked by analytical flow cytometry. Genomic DNA was isolated from each sorted fraction and quantified by UV absorbance on a Nanodrop 2000c.

The TCR sequence derives from a man aged 25 to 45 in good health. The sequencing sample was made of naive CD4+ T cells sorted from blood. The cell subset or site label of this sample denotes: CD45RA+ positively selected. This chain is built from TRBV6-1 and TRBJ2-7, with TRBD2 matching 12 junction bases. The DNA sequence follows: TGTGCCAGCAGTGAAGTAGGACTAGCGGGACTGGCCTACGAGCAGTACTTC. The encoded protein is CASSEVGLAGLAYEQYF.